A single sample is the source of the 2 T cell receptor beta chains below, sequenced in a study of control samples from healthy donors and cancer patients. Libraries were prepared by immunoSEQ multiplex PCR; TCRdb keeps only in-frame clonotypes and omits some of them. Of roughly 130,000 clones listed, 80% to 90% are singletons. The sequencing input was blood. Source of these receptors: a woman aged 25 to 45 in good health.

The gene calls are TRBV20-1 and TRBJ2-3; D not resolved. The germline CDR1 and CDR2 sequences are DFQATT and SNEGSKA (reference sequence). V was trimmed by 3 bases and J by 1 base, leaving 8 bases between them. This CDR3 is 13 amino acids long. Here the CDR3 reads CSASSPGTDTQYF. The CDR3 nucleotides read TGCAGTGCTAGTTCGCCTGGCACAGATACGCAGTATTTT.

The chain is built from TRBV7-8 and TRBJ2-1; a possible D gene is TRBD1 (6 bases). Deletions cut 4 bases from V and 10 bases from J, with 14 bases between. Germline values: CDR1 SGHVS, CDR2 FQNEAQ. The CDR3 consists of 13 residues. In DNA, the CDR3 is TGTGCCAGCAGCTCCACAACCGGGACAGAGCAGTTCTTC. As protein: CASSSTTGTEQFF.